This TCR beta chain was profiled in a study of CD8+ T cells in alopecia areata. Study as a whole: Tofacitinib ran 6 to 18 months, followed by 6 months off drug.

Treatment denoted: oral pan-JAK inhibitor, 5-10 mg twice daily. Specimens obtained from alopecia areata patients comprised lesional scalp punch biopsies and peripheral blood. The authors extracted RNA and reverse transcribed it into cDNA as the sequencing template. TCRdb keeps only in-frame clones here, not all; method: immunoSEQ multiplex PCR. Among 6,900 or so clones listed, approximately 71% were seen once. Study findings and constraints: In lesional scalp, particularly from alopecia totalis/universalis, clonality was higher than in normal scalp. Among the top 100, expanded CD8+ clones were significantly decreased by tofacitinib, as was scalp clonality.

This clone rates as large. Antigen specificity is unknown. The sequences come from skin, collected at week 4, from a patient treated with tofacitinib. The clonotype originates from a human donor with alopecia areata.

The CDR3 protein is CASRSGQENYGYTF. For the CDR3, the DNA is TGTGCCAGCAGATCGGGACAGGAAAACTATGGCTACACCTTC. This chain links TRBV6-6 with TRBJ1-2; 8 bases match TRBD1. The J segment lost 2 bases and the V segment lost 6 bases, leaving 5 bases of the junction unmatched. The CDR3 runs 14 residues. CDR1 is MNHNY and CDR2 is SVGAGI in the germline V gene (reference sequence).